One sample yielded the 15 T cell receptor beta chains listed below, sequenced in a study of OX40 agonist ivuxolimab in advanced cancers. Produced via immunoSEQ multiplex PCR; TCRdb's table is partial and in-frame only. Found here are tens of thousands of clones, around nine tenths of them singletons; the top ten hold around 10%. This sample comprised CD4+ or CD8+ T cells sorted from blood, obtained in a trial of the OX40 agonist ivuxolimab. These TCRs come from an adult with an advanced solid tumor such as melanoma, head and neck, liver or kidney cancer.

The V and J genes are TRBV7-6 and TRBJ2-1, with D maybe TRBD2 (6 bases). This CDR3 comprises 14 residues. CDR1 and CDR2 (germline): SGHVS, FNYEAQ. V lost 3 bases and J lost 3, with 9 bases in between. Written as DNA, the CDR3 is TGTGCCAGCAGCTTTGGAGGGGACTACAATGAGCAGTTCTTC. Its protein product is CASSFGGDYNEQFF.

V gene TRBV7-9 combines with J gene TRBJ2-3, with D unclear. Germline CDR1 and CDR2: SEHNR and FQNEAQ (reference sequence). Trimming took off 1 base at V and 1 base at J, with 12 bases between the two ends. This CDR3 is built from 16 residues. Here the CDR3 DNA reads TGTGCCAGCAGCTTAGGGGTCAGACAACGCACAGATACGCAGTATTTT. As protein: CASSLGVRQRTDTQYF.

This chain joins TRBV7-2 and TRBJ2-3, with no clear D. Germline-derived CDR1 and CDR2 are SGHTA and FQGNSA. CDR3 length: 14 residues. V shed 5 bases and J shed 3 bases, with 12 bases lying between them. The CDR3 reads CASSQIRGTDTQYF. The DNA of the CDR3 is TGTGCCAGCAGCCAGATCCGAGGTACAGATACGCAGTATTTT.

Worth noting for this clone: The same CDR3 can be traced to other DNA sequences in this sample. The V and J genes are TRBV6-1 and TRBJ2-7, with a tentative D call TRBD2 (6 bases). The CDR3 length is 16 residues. Per the germline V gene, CDR1 is MNHNS and CDR2 is SASEGT. V gave up 1 base and J gave up 0 bases, with 13 bases separating them. The CDR3 here is CASSEGLGLSSYEQYF. CDR3 nucleotide sequence: TGTGCCAGCAGTGAAGGTCTGGGACTGAGCTCCTACGAGCAGTACTTC.

The chain joins TRBV15 to TRBJ2-3, with 7 bases that match TRBD2. Germline assignment: CDR1 LNHNV and CDR2 YYDKDF (reference sequence). This CDR3 is 20 amino acids long. After removal of 4 bases from V and 3 bases from J, the junction contained 22 bases not matched to a gene. The CDR3 region is CATSKPLHLNKREQTDTQYF. CDR3 in DNA: TGTGCCACCAGCAAACCCCTACACCTTAACAAGCGGGAACAAACAGATACGCAGTATTTT.

The CDR3 spells CASSLSNRGGTGELFF. CDR3 DNA sequence: TGTGCCAGCAGTTTATCGAACAGGGGAGGCACCGGGGAGCTGTTTTTT. This sequence joins TRBV27 and TRBJ2-2, with D possibly being TRBD1 (7 bases). Germline assignment: CDR1 MNHEY and CDR2 SMNVEV (reference sequence). The V gene lost 0 bases and the J gene lost 4 bases, with 12 bases spanning the gap. The CDR3 has 16 amino acids.

The CDR3 region has the DNA TGTGCCAGCAGCTTAGCAGGGATACCCACAGATACGCAGTATTTT. Amino acid sequence: CASSLAGIPTDTQYF. The chain is built from TRBV7-3 and TRBJ2-3, with a tentative D call TRBD1 (5 bases). Germline V gene lookup returns CDR1 SGHTA and CDR2 FQGTGA. This CDR3 has 15 residues. V gave up 2 bases and J gave up 2 bases, with 11 bases separating them.

This clone was counted between two and nine times. J is TRBJ2-1 and V is TRBV2, with D possibly being TRBD2 (6 bases). V lost 8 bases, J lost 6 bases, and 11 bases lay in between. This CDR3 contains 12 residues. CDR1 is SNHLY, CDR2 FYNNEI, per germline. CDR3 sequence reads: CASGDSLNEQFF. CDR3 DNA: TGTGCCAGCGGGGACTCACTCAATGAGCAGTTCTTC.

The chain joins TRBV7-9 to TRBJ1-1; D gene unclear. Trimming stripped 5 bases from V and 3 bases from J, with 13 bases between. CDR3 length: 14 residues. Germline V gene data show CDR1 as SEHNR and CDR2 as FQNEAQ (reference sequence). In nucleotides, the CDR3 is TGTGCCAGCAGCCCCCCAAGCAGAGACACTGAAGCTTTCTTT. Its protein is CASSPPSRDTEAFF.

This sequence joins TRBV19 and TRBJ2-3, with a possible D match to TRBD2 (5 bases). This CDR3 comprises 15 residues. V gave up 4 bases and J gave up 6 bases, with 17 bases separating them. Germline CDR1 and CDR2: LNHDA and SQIVND (reference sequence). This CDR3 reads CASSRTAQREDTQYF. CDR3 nucleotide sequence: TGTGCCAGTAGTAGGACGGCCCAAAGGGAGGATACGCAGTATTTT.

The chain is built from TRBV5-8 and TRBJ1-2; D not certain. The CDR3 has 13 amino acids. With 5 bases removed from V and 8 bases from J, the gap between germline ends came to 16 bases. From germline, CDR1 is SGHTS and CDR2 YDEGEE. This chain's CDR3 is CASRDEAGGGYTF. The CDR3 DNA follows: TGTGCCAGCAGGGACGAGGCAGGAGGAGGCTACACCTTC.

In this sample, this clone turned up once. The CDR3 protein is CASSLALESSYNEQFF. Written as DNA, the CDR3 is TGTGCCAGCAGCTTAGCTTTGGAAAGCTCCTACAATGAGCAGTTCTTC. The rearrangement uses TRBV7-6 and TRBJ2-1; no clear D. The germline gives CDR1 SGHVS, CDR2 FNYEAQ. The CDR3 extends over 16 amino acids. Trimming took 0 bases from V and 0 from J, leaving 9 bases between them.

The chain combines TRBV28 with TRBJ2-5; D unresolved. CDR3 length: 14 residues. The V and J ends lost 2 bases and 2 bases respectively, with 9 bases between them. Per the germline V gene, CDR1 is MDHEN and CDR2 is SYDVKM. CDR3 sequence (DNA): TGTGCCAGCAGTTTAGGGGTTAGGCAAGAGACCCAGTACTTC. Its protein is CASSLGVRQETQYF.

Only one count was recorded for this clone. This chain uses TRBV4-3 with TRBJ2-5; TRBD2 aligns across 9 bases. Germline V CDR1 and CDR2: LGHNA, YSLEER. The CDR3 has 15 residues. V gave up 1 base and J gave up 5 bases; unmatched junction bases: 5. The CDR3 nucleotides are TGCGCCAGCAGCCAAGGACTAGCGGTAGCTGAGACCCAGTACTTC. Amino acids: CASSQGLAVAETQYF.

This chain joins TRBV9 and TRBJ1-6; D is uncertain. The length of the CDR3 is 12 residues. The V end lost 1 base, the J end lost 12 bases, and 8 bases lay between the germline ends. Germline CDR1 SGDLS, CDR2 YYNGEE. The CDR3 bases are TGTGCCAGCAGCGTAATCCGGGAACCCCTCCACTTT. Its protein product is CASSVIREPLHF.